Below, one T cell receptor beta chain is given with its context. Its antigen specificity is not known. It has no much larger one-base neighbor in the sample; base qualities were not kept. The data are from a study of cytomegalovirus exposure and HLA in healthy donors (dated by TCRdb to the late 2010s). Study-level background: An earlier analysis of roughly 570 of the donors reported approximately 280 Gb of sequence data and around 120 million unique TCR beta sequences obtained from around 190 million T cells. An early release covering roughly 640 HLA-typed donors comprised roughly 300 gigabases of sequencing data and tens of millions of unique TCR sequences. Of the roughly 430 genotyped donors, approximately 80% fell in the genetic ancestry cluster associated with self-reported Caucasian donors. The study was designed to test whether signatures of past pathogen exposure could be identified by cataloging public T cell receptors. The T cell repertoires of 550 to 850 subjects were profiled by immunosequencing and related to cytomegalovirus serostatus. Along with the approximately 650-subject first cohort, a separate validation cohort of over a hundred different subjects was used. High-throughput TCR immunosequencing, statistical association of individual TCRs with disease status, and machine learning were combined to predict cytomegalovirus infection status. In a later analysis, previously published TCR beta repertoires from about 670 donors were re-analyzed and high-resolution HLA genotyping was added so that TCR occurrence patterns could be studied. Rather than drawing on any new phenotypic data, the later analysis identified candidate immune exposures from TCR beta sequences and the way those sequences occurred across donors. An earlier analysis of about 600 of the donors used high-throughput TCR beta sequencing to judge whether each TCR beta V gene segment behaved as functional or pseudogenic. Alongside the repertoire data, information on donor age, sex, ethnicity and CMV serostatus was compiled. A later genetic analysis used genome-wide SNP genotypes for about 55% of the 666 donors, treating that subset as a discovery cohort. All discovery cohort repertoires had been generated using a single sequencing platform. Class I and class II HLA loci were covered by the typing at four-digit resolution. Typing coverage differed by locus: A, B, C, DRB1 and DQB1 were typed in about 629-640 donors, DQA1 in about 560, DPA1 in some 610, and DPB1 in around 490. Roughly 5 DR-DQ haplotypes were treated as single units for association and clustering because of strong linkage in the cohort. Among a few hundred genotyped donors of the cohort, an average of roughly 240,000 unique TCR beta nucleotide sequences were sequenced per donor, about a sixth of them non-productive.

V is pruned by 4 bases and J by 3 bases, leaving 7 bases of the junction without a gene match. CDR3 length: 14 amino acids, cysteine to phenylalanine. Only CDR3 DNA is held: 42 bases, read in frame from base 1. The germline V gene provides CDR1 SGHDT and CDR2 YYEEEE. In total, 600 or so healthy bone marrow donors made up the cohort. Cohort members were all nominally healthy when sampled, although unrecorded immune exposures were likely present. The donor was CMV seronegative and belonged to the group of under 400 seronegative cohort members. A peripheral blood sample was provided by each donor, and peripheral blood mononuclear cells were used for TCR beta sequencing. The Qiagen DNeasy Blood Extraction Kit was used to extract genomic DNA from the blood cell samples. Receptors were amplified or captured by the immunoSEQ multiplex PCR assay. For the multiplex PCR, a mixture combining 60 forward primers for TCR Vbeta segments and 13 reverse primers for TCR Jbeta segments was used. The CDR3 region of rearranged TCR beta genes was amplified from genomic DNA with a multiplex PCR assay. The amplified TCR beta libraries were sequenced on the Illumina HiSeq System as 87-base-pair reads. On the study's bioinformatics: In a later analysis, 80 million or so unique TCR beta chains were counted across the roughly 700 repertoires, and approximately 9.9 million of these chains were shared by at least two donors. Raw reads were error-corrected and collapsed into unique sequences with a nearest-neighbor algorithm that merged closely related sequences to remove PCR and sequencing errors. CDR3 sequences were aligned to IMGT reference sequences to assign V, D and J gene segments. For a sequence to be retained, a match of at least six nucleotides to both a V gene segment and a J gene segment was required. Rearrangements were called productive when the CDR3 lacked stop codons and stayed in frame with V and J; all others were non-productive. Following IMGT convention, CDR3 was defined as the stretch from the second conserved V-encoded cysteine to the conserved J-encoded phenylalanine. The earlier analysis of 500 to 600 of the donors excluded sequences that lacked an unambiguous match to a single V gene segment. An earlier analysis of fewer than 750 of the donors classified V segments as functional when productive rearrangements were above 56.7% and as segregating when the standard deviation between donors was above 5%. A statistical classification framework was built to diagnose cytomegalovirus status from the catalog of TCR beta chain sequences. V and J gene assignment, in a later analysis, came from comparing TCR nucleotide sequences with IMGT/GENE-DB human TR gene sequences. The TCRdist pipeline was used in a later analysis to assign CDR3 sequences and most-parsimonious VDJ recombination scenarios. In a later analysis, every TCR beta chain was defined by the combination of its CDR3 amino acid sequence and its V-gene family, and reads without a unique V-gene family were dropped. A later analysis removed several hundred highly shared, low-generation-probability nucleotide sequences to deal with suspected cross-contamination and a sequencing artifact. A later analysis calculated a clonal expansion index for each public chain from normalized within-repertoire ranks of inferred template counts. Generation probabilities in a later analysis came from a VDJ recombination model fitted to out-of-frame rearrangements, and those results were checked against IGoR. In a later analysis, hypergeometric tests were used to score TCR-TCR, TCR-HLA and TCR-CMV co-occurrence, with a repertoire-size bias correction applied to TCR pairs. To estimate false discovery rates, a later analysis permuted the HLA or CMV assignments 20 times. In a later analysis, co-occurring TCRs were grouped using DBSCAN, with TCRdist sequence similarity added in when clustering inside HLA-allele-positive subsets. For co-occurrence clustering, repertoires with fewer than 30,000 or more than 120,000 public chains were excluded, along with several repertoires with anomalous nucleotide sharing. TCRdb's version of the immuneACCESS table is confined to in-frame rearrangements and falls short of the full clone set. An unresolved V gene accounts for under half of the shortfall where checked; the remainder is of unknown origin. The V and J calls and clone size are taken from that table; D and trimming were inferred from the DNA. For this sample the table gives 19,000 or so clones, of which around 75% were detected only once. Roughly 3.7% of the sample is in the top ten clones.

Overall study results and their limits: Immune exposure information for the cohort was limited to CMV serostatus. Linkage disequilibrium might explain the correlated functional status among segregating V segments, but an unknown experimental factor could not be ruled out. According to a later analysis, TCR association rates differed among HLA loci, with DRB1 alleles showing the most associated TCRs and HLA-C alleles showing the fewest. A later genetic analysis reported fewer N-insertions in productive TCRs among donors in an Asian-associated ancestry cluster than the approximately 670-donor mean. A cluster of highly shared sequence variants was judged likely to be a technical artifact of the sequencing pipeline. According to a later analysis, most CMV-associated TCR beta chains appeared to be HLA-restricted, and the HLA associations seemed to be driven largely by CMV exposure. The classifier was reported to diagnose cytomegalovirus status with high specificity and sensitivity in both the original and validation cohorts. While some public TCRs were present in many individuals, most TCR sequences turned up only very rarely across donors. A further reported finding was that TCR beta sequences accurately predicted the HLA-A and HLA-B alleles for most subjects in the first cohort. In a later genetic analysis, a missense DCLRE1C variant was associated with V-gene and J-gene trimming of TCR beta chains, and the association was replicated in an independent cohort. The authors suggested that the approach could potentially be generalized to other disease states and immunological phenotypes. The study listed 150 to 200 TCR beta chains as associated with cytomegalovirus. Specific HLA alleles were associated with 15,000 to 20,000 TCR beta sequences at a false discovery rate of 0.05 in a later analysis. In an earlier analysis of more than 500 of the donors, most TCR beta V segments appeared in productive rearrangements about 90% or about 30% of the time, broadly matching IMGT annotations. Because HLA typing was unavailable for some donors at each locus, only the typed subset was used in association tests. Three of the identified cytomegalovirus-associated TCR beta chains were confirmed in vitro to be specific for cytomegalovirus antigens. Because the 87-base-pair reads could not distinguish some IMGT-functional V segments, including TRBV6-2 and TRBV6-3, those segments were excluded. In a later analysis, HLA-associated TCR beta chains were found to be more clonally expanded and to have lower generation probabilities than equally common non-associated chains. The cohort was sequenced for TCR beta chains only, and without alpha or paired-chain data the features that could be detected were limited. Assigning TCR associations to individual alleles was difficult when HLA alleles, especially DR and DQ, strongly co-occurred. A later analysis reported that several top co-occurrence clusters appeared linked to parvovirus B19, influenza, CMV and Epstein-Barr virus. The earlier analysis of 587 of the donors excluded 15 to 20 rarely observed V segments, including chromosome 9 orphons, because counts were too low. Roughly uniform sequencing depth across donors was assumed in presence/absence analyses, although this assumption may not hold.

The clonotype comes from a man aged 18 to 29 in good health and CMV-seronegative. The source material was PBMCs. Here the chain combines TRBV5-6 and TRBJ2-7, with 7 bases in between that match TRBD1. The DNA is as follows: TGTGCCAGCAGCGGGGACAGACAGAACTACGAGCAGTACTTC. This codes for CASSGDRQNYEQYF.